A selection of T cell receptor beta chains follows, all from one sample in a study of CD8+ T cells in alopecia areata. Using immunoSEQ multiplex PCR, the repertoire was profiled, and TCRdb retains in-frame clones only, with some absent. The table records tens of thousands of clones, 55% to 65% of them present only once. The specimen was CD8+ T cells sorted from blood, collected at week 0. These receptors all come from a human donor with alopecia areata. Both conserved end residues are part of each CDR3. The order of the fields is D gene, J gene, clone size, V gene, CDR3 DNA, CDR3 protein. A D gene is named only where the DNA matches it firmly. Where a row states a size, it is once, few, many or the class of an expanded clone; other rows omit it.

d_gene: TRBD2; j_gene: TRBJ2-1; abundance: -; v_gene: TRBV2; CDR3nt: TGTGCCAGCAGTGATCCACTAGCGGGAGTTTGGGGTCATGAGCAGTTCTTC; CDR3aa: CASSDPLAGVWGHEQFF
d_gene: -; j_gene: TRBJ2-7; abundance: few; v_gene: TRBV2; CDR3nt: TGTGCCAGCAGTGTTGGGGGACTCGACTACGAGCAGTACTTC; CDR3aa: CASSVGGLDYEQYF
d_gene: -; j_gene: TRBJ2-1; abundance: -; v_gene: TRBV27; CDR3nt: TGTGCCAGCAGTTTATCAGGCGCCGGGGGGCAGTTCTTC; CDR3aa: CASSLSGAGGQFF
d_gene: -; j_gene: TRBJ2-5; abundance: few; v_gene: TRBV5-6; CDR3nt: TGTGCCAGCAGCCGACTTAGTGGGGACGAGACCCAGTACTTC; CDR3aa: CASSRLSGDETQYF
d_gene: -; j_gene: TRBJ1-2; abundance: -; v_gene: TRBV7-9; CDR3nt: TGTGCCAGCAGCTTCACGACAGGCTATGGCTACACCTTC; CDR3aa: CASSFTTGYGYTF
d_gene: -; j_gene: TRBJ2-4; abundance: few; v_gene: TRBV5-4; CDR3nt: TGTGCCAGCAGCGTGGTCCCCGGAGCCAAAAACATTCAGTACTTC; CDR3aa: CASSVVPGAKNIQYF
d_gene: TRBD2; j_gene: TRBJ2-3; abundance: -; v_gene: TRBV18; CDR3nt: TGTGCCAGCTCCTGGACTAGCCTAAATACGCAGTATTTT; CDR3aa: CASSWTSLNTQYF
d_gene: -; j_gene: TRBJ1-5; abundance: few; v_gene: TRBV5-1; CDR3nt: TGCGCCAGCAGCCGGACGGGGGATAGCAATCAGCCCCAGCATTTT; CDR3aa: CASSRTGDSNQPQHF
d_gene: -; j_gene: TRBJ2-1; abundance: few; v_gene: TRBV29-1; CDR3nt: TGCAGCGGTGCGACGGACTCATACAATGAGCAGTTCTTC; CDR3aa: CSGATDSYNEQFF
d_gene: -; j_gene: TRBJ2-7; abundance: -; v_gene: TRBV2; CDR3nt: TGTGCCAGCAGCGGGGTTTACGAGCAGTACTTC; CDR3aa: CASSGVYEQYF
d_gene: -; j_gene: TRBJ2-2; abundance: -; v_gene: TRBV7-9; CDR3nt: TGTGCCAGCAGCCCCTGGCAATGGAACACCGGGGAGCTGTTTTTT; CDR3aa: CASSPWQWNTGELFF
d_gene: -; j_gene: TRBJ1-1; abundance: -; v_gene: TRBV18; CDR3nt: TGTGCCAGCTCCGCCCACGGGTCCCGGAGGAGGGGCACTGAAGCTTTCTTT; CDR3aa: CASSAHGSRRRGTEAFF
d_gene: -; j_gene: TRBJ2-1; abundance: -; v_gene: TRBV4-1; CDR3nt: TGCGCCAGCAGCTCTAGCGTCGGCTCCTACAATGAGCAGTTCTTC; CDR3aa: CASSSSVGSYNEQFF
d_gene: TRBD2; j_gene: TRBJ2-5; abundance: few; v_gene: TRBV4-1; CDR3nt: TGCGCCAGCAGCCAAGGACTAGCGCAAGAGACCCAGTACTTC; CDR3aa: CASSQGLAQETQYF
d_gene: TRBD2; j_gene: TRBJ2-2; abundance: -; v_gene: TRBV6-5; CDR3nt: TGTGCCAGCAGTTACTCGACGGGAGGCACCGGGGAGCTGTTTTTT; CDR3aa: CASSYSTGGTGELFF
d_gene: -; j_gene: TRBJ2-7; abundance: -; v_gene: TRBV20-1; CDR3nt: TGCAGTGCTAGAAAGTCCTACGAGCAGTACTTC; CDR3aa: CSARKSYEQYF
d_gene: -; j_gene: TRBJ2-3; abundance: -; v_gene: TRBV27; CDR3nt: TGTGCCAGCAGTTTAGGAGCGGCCCGCACAGATACGCAGTATTTT; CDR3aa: CASSLGAARTDTQYF
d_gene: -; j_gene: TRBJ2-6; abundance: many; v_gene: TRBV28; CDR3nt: TGTGCCAGTTCTACTGCGGTGTGGGACGGGGCCAACGTCCTGACTTTC; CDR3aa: CASSTAVWDGANVLTF
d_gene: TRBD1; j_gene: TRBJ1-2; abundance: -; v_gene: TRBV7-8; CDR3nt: TGTGCCAGCAGCCCCGGACAGGGGGCATACTATGGCTACACCTTC; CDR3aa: CASSPGQGAYYGYTF
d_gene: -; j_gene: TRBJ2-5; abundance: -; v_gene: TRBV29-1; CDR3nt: TGCAGCGTTGAAGATCCTGGGGAGACCCAGTACTTC; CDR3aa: CSVEDPGETQYF
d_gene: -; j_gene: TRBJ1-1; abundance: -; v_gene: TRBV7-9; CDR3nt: TGTGCCAGCAGCCCATGGCAGGGTGACACTGAAGCTTTCTTT; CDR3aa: CASSPWQGDTEAFF
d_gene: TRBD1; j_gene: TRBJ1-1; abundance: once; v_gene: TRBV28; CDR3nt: TGTGCCAGCAGTTACCGGACAGGGTTTGAAGCTTTCTTT; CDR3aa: CASSYRTGFEAFF
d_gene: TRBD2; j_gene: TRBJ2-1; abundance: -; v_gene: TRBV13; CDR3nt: TGTGCCAGCAGCTTAAGGGGACTAGCGTCCAGCTCCTACAATGAGCAGTTCTTC; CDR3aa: CASSLRGLASSSYNEQFF